This T cell receptor (beta chain) was identified in a study of T-cell reconstitution after alpha-beta-depleted transplantation in children. During its preparation, the TCRbeta library received unique molecular identifiers. TCRdb reprocessed the PCR reads via MiXCR and lists one record per CDR3 protein. The repertoire holds roughly 170,000 distinct CDR3 sequences, with less than 8% as singletons. This clonotype was seen more than once but under ten times. Between the trimmed V and J ends, which lost 5 bases and 5 bases, there was a span of 18 bases. CDR1 and CDR2 from the germline V gene are SGHTA and FQGNSA. The CDR3 extends over 15 amino acids.

This chain connects TRBV7-2 to TRBJ1-1, with a possible D match to TRBD1 (5 bases). The receptor was isolated from a human donor who donated a stem cell graft to a child with Wiskott-Aldrich syndrome. This sample comprised PBMCs from the stem cell graft donor, obtained from the stem cell graft. CDR3 protein: CASSQWGVYRTEAFF. The CDR3 DNA reads TGTGCCAGCAGCCAATGGGGGGTTTATCGGACTGAAGCTTTCTTT.